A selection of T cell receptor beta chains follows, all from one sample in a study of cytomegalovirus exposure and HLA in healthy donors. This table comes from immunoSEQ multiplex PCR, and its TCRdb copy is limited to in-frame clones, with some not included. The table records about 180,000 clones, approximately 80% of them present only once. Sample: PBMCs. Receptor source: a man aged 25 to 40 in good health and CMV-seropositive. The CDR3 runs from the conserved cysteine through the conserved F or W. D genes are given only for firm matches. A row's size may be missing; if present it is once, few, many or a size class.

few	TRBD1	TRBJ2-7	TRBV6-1	CASSDDRVGEQYF	TGTGCCAGCAGCGACGACAGGGTTGGGGAGCAGTACTTC
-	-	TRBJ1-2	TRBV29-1	CSVEDSGYTF	TGCAGCGTTGAAGATAGTGGCTACACCTTC
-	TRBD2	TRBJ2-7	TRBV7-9	CSSSLTLQTSGYYEQYF	TGTTCCAGCAGCTTAACCCTCCAGACTAGCGGTTACTACGAGCAGTACTTC
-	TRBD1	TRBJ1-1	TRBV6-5	CASSPWDREVNGAFF	TGTGCCAGCAGTCCGTGGGACAGGGAGGTTAACGGAGCTTTCTTT
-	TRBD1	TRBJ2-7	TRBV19	CASSRDSSYEQYF	TGTGCCAGTAGCCGGGACAGTTCCTACGAGCAGTACTTC
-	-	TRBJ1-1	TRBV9	CASSLAHRGTEAFF	TGTGCCAGCAGCCTCGCCCACCGGGGCACTGAAGCTTTCTTT
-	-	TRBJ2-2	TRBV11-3	CASSLGAGFTGELFF	TGTGCCAGCAGCTTAGGGGCAGGCTTCACCGGGGAGCTGTTTTTT
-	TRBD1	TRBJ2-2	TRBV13	CASSFRGAGQGASGELFF	TGTGCCAGCAGCTTCAGGGGGGCGGGACAGGGGGCCTCCGGGGAGCTGTTTTTT
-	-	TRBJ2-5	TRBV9	CASSVAGIPQETQYF	TGTGCCAGCAGCGTAGCGGGGATTCCTCAAGAGACCCAGTACTTC
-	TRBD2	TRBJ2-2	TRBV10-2	CASGLANTGELFF	TGCGCCAGTGGACTAGCGAACACCGGGGAGCTGTTTTTT
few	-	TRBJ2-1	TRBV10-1	CASSAAGSWEQFF	TGCGCCAGCAGTGCCGCGGGATCATGGGAGCAGTTCTTC
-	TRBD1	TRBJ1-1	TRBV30	CAWILQGTGGNTEAFF	TGTGCCTGGATCTTACAGGGGACTGGAGGGAACACTGAAGCTTTCTTT
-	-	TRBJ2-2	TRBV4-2	CASSQDPIRELFF	TGTGCCAGCAGCCAAGATCCAATCCGGGAGCTGTTTTTT
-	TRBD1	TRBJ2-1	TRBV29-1	CSVDYRDRDYNEQFF	TGCAGCGTGGACTACCGGGACAGGGACTACAATGAGCAGTTCTTC
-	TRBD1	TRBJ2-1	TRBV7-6	CASSLGGTGVYNEQFF	TGTGCCAGCAGCTTAGGGGGGACAGGGGTTTACAATGAGCAGTTCTTC
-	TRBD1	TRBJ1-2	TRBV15	CATSRVSTGDYGYTF	TGTGCCACCAGCAGAGTTTCGACAGGGGACTATGGCTACACCTTC
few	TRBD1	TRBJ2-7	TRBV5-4	CASSSRQGDSYEQYF	TGTGCCAGCAGCTCTAGGCAGGGGGACTCCTACGAGCAGTACTTC
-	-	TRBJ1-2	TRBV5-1	CASSFGPTGGYTF	TGCGCCAGCAGCTTCGGCCCGACGGGGGGCTACACCTTC
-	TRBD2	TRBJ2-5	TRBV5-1	CASSLAALAGNQETQYF	TGCGCCAGCAGCTTGGCCGCCCTAGCGGGGAACCAAGAGACCCAGTACTTC
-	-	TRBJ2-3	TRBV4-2	CASSTGLRDGTQYF	TGTGCCAGCAGCACGGGACTTCGGGACGGTACGCAGTATTTT
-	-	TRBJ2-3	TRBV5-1	CASSLSVRTDTQYF	TGCGCCAGCAGCTTGAGCGTGCGCACAGATACGCAGTATTTT
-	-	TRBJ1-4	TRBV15	CATSARSDGGGEKLFF	TGTGCCACCAGCGCTCGATCTGACGGGGGTGGTGAAAAACTGTTTTTT
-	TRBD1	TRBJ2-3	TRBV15	CATSKGQGIADTQYF	TGTGCCACCAGCAAGGGACAGGGAATAGCAGATACGCAGTATTTT
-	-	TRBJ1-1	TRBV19	CASRVGGRDNTEAFF	TGTGCCAGTAGGGTGGGGGGGCGGGATAACACTGAAGCTTTCTTT
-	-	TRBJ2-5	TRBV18	CASSPPGPGDSEETQYF	TGTGCCAGCTCACCACCAGGACCAGGGGATTCAGAAGAGACCCAGTACTTC
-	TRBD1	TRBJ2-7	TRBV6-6	CASRTLGQVYEQYF	TGTGCCAGCAGGACCTTGGGACAGGTCTACGAGCAGTACTTC
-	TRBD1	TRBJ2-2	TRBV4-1	CASSQAGQGNTGELFF	TGCGCCAGCAGCCAAGCTGGACAGGGAAACACCGGGGAGCTGTTTTTT
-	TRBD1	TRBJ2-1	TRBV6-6	CASSRRDRLLNNEQFF	TGTGCCAGCAGTAGGAGGGACAGGCTACTTAACAATGAGCAGTTCTTC
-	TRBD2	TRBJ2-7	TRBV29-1	CSVEGLAGDFYEQYF	TGCAGCGTTGAGGGCCTAGCGGGGGACTTCTACGAGCAGTACTTC
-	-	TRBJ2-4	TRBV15	CATSRDRSYGQSLYF	TGTGCCACCAGCAGAGACCGGAGTTATGGACAGTCGCTGTACTTC
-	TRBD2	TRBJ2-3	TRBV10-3	CAITGGSTDTQYF	TGTGCCATCACGGGGGGGAGCACAGATACGCAGTATTTT
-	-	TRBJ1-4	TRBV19	CASSMGGGRIEELFF	TGTGCCAGTAGTATGGGGGGAGGGAGGATCGAAGAACTGTTTTTT
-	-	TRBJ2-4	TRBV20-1	CSARPSSIQYF	TGCAGTGCTAGACCTAGCAGCATTCAGTACTTC
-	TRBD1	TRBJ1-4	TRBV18	CASQTGTGSEKLFF	TGTGCCAGCCAAACCGGGACAGGGTCAGAAAAACTGTTTTTT
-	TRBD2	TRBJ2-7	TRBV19	CASSSWTSGNDEQYF	TGTGCCAGTAGTTCATGGACTAGCGGGAACGACGAGCAGTACTTC
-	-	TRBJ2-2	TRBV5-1	CASSLDTRSGGELFF	TGCGCCAGCAGCTTGGATACTAGAAGCGGCGGGGAGCTGTTTTTT